This T cell receptor beta chain emerged from a study of blood T cell repertoires in COVID-19. J lost 1 base, V lost 0 bases, and 4 bases had no gene match. CDR3 length equals 16 residues. Germline V gene lookup returns CDR1 SGHRS and CDR2 YFSETQ. The repertoire was sequenced with immunoSEQ multiplex PCR; TCRdb's copy has only in-frame clones and lacks some. This sample carries some 500,000 clones, around 90% of them seen once, and the ten largest clones take 7.8%. This chain connects TRBV5-1 to TRBJ2-5, with 9 bases fitting TRBD2. The sample taken for sequencing was peripheral blood. The receptor comes from a woman aged 50 to 60 with COVID-19, enrolled during active disease. The chain's CDR3 is CASSLGGSGGQETQYF. CDR3 sequence (DNA): TGCGCCAGCAGCTTGGGCGGTAGCGGGGGCCAAGAGACCCAGTACTTC.